The present TCR beta chain was sequenced within a study of OX40 agonist ivuxolimab in advanced cancers. As for the study more broadly: Ivuxolimab was an agonistic, fully human IgG2 monoclonal antibody directed against OX40 (CD134), a costimulatory receptor. Intravenous ivuxolimab was administered to patients every 2 weeks at six dose levels: 0.01, 0.1, 0.3, 1.5, 3 and 10 mg/kg. Of the 50 to 55 patients in dose escalation, approximately 20 had hepatocellular carcinoma, roughly 15 had melanoma, 9 had renal cell carcinoma and 9 had head and neck cancer. A male proportion of roughly 80% and a mean age of 60 years, ranging from about 20 to 80, were recorded for the dose-escalation cohort. Patients were allowed to have had prior anti-PD-1, anti-PD-L1 or anti-CTLA-4 therapy, and roughly two fifths of the dose-escalation patients had been treated with checkpoint inhibitors. Partial responses were achieved by three dose-escalation patients, of whom one had hepatocellular carcinoma and two had cutaneous melanoma. The purpose of peripheral TCRbeta sequencing was to test whether ivuxolimab changed TCR sequence diversity and led to clonal T-cell expansion. The paper covers the monotherapy dose-escalation part of the phase I ivuxolimab trial, which included N ≈ 50 patients.

Patients with autoimmune disease history or receiving systemic immunosuppression were excluded from the trial. Peripheral blood for TCR sequencing was drawn from every dose cohort at baseline, at cycle 4 day 1 and at cycle 7 day 1. Samples were obtained from an open-label, multicenter, first-in-human phase I dose-escalation trial of ivuxolimab. Adults with locally advanced or metastatic head and neck squamous cell, hepatocellular, melanoma or renal cell carcinoma were enrolled in the trial. Before TCR sequencing, CD4+ T cells and CD8+ T cells were sorted from peripheral blood as separate populations. On this clone itself: What this receptor recognizes is not known. Per-base quality was not reported, and no clone a single base away is much larger than it.

The research as a whole found: At doses from 0.1 to 3.0 mg/kg, clonal expansion was seen in both CD4+ and CD8+ blood T cells between baseline and week 6. Low levels of normalized T-cell clonal expansion were also seen in some nonresponding patients. In the 0.1-3.0 mg/kg groups, partial responders had among the lowest normalized peripheral clonal expansion, particularly in CD8+ T cells. After ivuxolimab, CD8+ T cells had more expanded clones than CD4+ T cells on average. The antigen specificity of the clonally expanded peripheral T cells was not determined.

In the germline V gene (reference sequence), CDR1 corresponds to MNHNY and CDR2 to SVGAGI. The junction shows trimming of 10 bases on V and 5 bases on J, and the gene matches do not reach 6 bases of it. The CDR3 runs 13 residues from the cysteine to the phenylalanine. Of all the DNA, just the CDR3 is kept, 39 bases in frame from base 1. Genomic DNA was extracted from sorted cells for sequencing of the TCRbeta CDR3 region. The immunoSEQ Assay was used to sequence the TCRbeta CDR3 regions. The clones in this table, taken by TCRdb from immuneACCESS, are in-frame only. Not every clone is retained; where verified, under half of the shortfall comes from an unresolved V gene, and the cause of the rest is unknown. The sample table shows approximately 60,000 clones, and 81% are seen once. Together, the top ten hold 1% of the sample.

The chain uses TRBV6-6 and TRBJ1-5; 9 bases in the junction line up with TRBD1. The clonotype comes from an adult with an advanced solid tumor such as melanoma, head and neck, liver or kidney cancer. The material was CD4+ or CD8+ T cells sorted from blood, obtained in a trial of the OX40 agonist ivuxolimab. The sequenced DNA is TGTGCCATCCAGGGACAGGGAGATCAGCCCCAGCATTTT. Its protein product is CAIQGQGDQPQHF.